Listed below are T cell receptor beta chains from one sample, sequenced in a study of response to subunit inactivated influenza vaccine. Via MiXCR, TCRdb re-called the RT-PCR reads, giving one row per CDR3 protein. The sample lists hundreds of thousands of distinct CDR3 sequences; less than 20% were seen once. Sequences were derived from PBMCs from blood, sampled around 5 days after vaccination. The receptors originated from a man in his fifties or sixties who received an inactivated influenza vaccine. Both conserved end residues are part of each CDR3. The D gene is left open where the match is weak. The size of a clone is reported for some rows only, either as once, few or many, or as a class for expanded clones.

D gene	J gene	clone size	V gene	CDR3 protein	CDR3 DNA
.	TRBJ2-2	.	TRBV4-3	CASSQYSTRGLNTGELFF	TGCGCCAGCAGCCAATATTCCACTCGCGGATTGAACACCGGGGAGCTGTTTTTT
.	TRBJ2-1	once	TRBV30	CAWRWGSGHLTYNEQFF	TGTGCCTGGAGGTGGGGGTCGGGACACCTCACCTACAATGAGCAGTTCTTC
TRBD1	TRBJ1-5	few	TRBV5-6	CASSSNTGVQPQHF	TGTGCCAGCAGCTCCAATACAGGGGTGCAGCCCCAGCATTTT
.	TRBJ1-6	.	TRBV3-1	CASSQERGLASPLHF	TGTGCCAGCAGCCAAGAGAGAGGGCTCGCTTCACCCCTCCACTTT
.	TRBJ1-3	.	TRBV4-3	CASSQGGGPSGNTIYF	TGCGCCAGCAGCCAAGGGGGCGGACCCTCTGGAAACACCATATATTTT
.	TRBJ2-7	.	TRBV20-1	CSARDPSGGDEQYF	TGCAGTGCTAGAGACCCGAGTGGTGGGGACGAGCAGTACTTC
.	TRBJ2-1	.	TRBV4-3	CASSHGTAAYNEQFF	TGCGCCAGCAGCCACGGGACGGCAGCCTACAATGAGCAGTTCTTC
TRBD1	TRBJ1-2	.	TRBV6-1	CASTWTGGASGYTF	TGTGCCAGCACCTGGACAGGGGGCGCGTCTGGCTACACCTTC
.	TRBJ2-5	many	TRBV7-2	CATSHQETQYF	TGTGCCACCTCCCATCAAGAGACCCAGTACTTC
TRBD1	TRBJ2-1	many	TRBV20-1	CSARGNRDREQNEQFF	TGCAGTGCTAGAGGAAACCGGGACAGGGAACAGAATGAGCAGTTCTTC
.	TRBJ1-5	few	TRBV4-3	CASSQEGTSGPQHF	TGCGCCAGCAGCCAAGAAGGTACTTCGGGACCCCAGCATTTT
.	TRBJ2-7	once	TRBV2	CASSEGGARYEQYF	TGTGCCAGCAGTGAGGGGGGGGCTAGGTACGAGCAGTACTTC
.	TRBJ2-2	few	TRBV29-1	CSAGVNTGELFF	TGCAGCGCAGGGGTGAACACCGGGGAGCTGTTTTTT
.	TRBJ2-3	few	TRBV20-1	CSVVGGTFLTDTQYF	TGCAGTGTCGTTGGGGGGACTTTCCTCACAGATACGCAGTATTTT
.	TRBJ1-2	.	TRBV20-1	CSASNLDYYGYTF	TGCAGTGCTAGTAATCTGGACTACTATGGCTACACCTTC
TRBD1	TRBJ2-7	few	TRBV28	CASSSGTGTTYEQYF	TGTGCCAGCAGCAGCGGGACAGGGACTACCTACGAGCAGTACTTC
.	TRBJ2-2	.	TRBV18	CASSPTRGGTGELFF	TGTGCCAGCTCACCTACCCGAGGGGGCACCGGGGAGCTGTTTTTT
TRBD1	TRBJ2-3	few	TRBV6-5	CASSYRGTASLDTQYF	TGTGCCAGCAGTTACCGAGGGACAGCCTCACTGGATACGCAGTATTTT
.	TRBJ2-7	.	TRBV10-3	CAISPNGLEQYF	TGTGCCATCAGCCCTAACGGTCTCGAGCAGTACTTC
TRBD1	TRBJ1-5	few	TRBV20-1	CSARDLDRGQNQPQHF	TGCAGTGCTAGAGATTTGGACAGGGGTCAGAATCAGCCCCAGCATTTT
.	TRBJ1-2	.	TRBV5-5	CASSQAGGYNYGYTF	TGTGCCAGCAGCCAGGCGGGGGGCTATAACTATGGCTACACCTTC
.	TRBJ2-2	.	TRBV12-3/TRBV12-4	CASSFGGHTGELFF	TGTGCCAGCAGTTTCGGGGGTCACACCGGGGAGCTGTTTTTT
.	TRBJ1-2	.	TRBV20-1	CSAIVRGTNYGYTF	TGCAGTGCTATCGTCCGGGGAACTAACTATGGCTACACCTTC
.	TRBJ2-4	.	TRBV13	CASSPTTRSVAKNIQYF	TGTGCCAGCAGCCCGACGACACGATCAGTAGCCAAAAACATTCAGTACTTC
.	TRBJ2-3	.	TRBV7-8	CATTPFGTRDTQYF	TGTGCCACCACCCCGTTCGGGACACGAGATACGCAGTATTTT
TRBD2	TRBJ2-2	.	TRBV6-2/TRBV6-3	CASSTPGTSGMNTGELFF	TGTGCCAGCAGTACTCCCGGGACTAGCGGGATGAACACCGGGGAGCTGTTTTTT
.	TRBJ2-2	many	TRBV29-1	CSVDVSGNTGELFF	TGCAGCGTCGACGTCTCCGGGAACACCGGGGAGCTGTTTTTT
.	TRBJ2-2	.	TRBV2	CASSVEHTGELFF	TGTGCCAGCAGTGTCGAGCACACCGGGGAGCTGTTTTTT
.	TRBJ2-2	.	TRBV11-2	CASSIGIANTGELFF	TGTGCCAGCAGCATCGGAATCGCGAACACCGGGGAGCTGTTTTTT
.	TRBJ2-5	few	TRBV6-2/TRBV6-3	CASSYSFRPGRNLQETQYF	TGTGCCAGCAGTTACTCCTTCCGCCCGGGACGGAACCTGCAAGAGACCCAGTACTTC
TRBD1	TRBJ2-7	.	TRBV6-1	CASSQGQLTTYEQYF	TGTGCCAGCAGTCAGGGACAGCTTACCACCTACGAGCAGTACTTC
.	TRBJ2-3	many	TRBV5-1	CASSLGGATDTQYF	TGCGCCAGCAGCTTGGGGGGGGCCACAGATACGCAGTATTTT
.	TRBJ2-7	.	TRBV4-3	CASSPGLEGGFNEQYF	TGCGCCAGCAGCCCCGGATTGGAGGGGGGCTTCAACGAGCAGTACTTC
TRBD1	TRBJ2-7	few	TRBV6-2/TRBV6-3	CATLRDRGTYEQYF	TGTGCCACCCTGAGGGACAGGGGGACCTACGAGCAGTACTTC
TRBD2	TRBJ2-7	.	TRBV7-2	CASSSTGTSVTYEQYF	TGTGCCAGCAGCTCTACTGGGACTAGCGTGACCTACGAGCAGTACTTC
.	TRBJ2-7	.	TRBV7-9	CASSIRQGTITYEQYF	TGTGCCAGCAGTATAAGACAGGGGACTATTACCTACGAGCAGTACTTC
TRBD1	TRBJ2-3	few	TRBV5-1	CASSPGQFTDTQYF	TGCGCCAGCAGCCCGGGACAGTTTACAGATACGCAGTATTTT
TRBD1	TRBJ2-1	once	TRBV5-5	CASSVGQPTYNEQFF	TGTGCCAGCAGCGTGGGACAGCCTACCTACAATGAGCAGTTCTTC
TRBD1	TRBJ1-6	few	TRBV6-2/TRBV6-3	CASSYGTVIYNSPLHF	TGTGCCAGCAGCTACGGGACAGTCATCTATAATTCACCCCTCCACTTT
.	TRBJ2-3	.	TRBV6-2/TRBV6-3	CASSLGRLTDTQYF	TGTGCCAGCAGTTTGGGCCGACTCACAGATACGCAGTATTTT
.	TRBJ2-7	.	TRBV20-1	CSATGWGGDEQYF	TGCAGTGCTACCGGTTGGGGCGGTGACGAGCAGTACTTC
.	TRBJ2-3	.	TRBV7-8	CASSVEGTQYF	TGTGCCAGCAGCGTTGAGGGTACGCAGTATTTT
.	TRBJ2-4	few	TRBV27	CASSLLGGAGRKNIQYF	TGTGCCAGCAGTTTACTTGGGGGCGCCGGACGCAAAAACATTCAGTACTTC
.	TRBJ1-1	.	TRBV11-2	CASSSLRGRVTEAFF	TGTGCCAGCAGCTCCCTCCGCGGCAGGGTGACTGAAGCTTTCTTT
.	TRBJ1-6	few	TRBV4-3	CASSQEFVGGHSPLHF	TGCGCCAGCAGCCAAGAATTTGTGGGGGGCCATTCACCCCTCCACTTT
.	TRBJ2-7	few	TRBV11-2	CASSPDVLFYEQYF	TGTGCCAGCAGCCCTGACGTGTTGTTCTACGAGCAGTACTTC
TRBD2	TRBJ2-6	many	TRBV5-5	CASTHGRGSGANVLTF	TGTGCCAGCACCCACGGGAGGGGCTCTGGGGCCAACGTCCTGACTTTC
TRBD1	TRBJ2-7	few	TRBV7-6	CASSETGTGIYEQYF	TGTGCCAGCAGCGAAACCGGGACAGGGATCTACGAGCAGTACTTC
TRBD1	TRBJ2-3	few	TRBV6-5	CASSYQASGTGGYTQYF	TGTGCCAGCAGTTATCAAGCCTCCGGGACAGGGGGATATACGCAGTATTTT
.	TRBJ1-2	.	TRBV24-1	CATSDGPRNGYTF	TGTGCCACCAGTGATGGCCCAAGGAACGGCTACACCTTC
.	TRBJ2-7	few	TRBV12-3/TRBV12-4	CASSLVDSTTYEQYF	TGTGCCAGCAGTTTGGTAGACTCGACTACCTACGAGCAGTACTTC
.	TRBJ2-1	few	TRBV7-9	CASSHRGGEQFF	TGTGCCAGCAGCCATCGAGGGGGAGAGCAGTTCTTC
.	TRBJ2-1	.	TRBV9	CASSDGRDPHFDEQFF	TGTGCCAGCAGCGACGGCCGGGACCCCCATTTCGATGAGCAGTTCTTC
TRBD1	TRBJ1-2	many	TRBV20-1	CSVGDREYGYTF	TGCAGTGTTGGGGACAGGGAATATGGCTACACCTTC
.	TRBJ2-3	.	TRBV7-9	CASSLGALRDTQYF	TGTGCCAGCAGCTTAGGTGCCCTTCGGGATACGCAGTATTTT
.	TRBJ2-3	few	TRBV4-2	CASSPPSGSGDTQYF	TGTGCCAGCAGCCCCCCTTCGGGGTCCGGAGATACGCAGTATTTT